What follows are 10 T cell receptor beta chains derived from one specimen sequenced in a study of blood T cell repertoires in COVID-19 (dated by TCRdb to 2020 to 2022). Libraries came from the immunoSEQ multiplex PCR assay. Held by TCRdb, this immuneACCESS table contains in-frame sequences only and omits some clones. Under half of the omission traces to an unresolved V gene where checked; the cause of the rest is unknown. Recorded for this sample are 75,000 to 90,000 clones; roughly 89% of them occurred a single time. Jointly, the top ten make up under 6.5% of the sample. Sequences were obtained from peripheral blood. Receptors originate from a human donor in a cohort sampled during active COVID-19.

V is TRBV29-1 and J is TRBJ2-5; TRBD2 aligns across 8 bases. This CDR3 is 15 amino acids long. Germline V lookup: CDR1 SQVTM, CDR2 ANQGSEA. After removal of 7 bases from V and 2 bases from J, the junction contained 12 bases not matched to a gene. DNA for the CDR3: TGCAGCGGGAAAATACTAGCGGTGATACAAGAGACCCAGTACTTC. It encodes CSGKILAVIQETQYF.

The chain has TRBV3-1 (or the pseudogene TRBV3-2) and TRBJ1-4; 9 bases map to TRBD1. The CDR3 runs 15 residues. Losses at the gene ends were 5 bases for V and 7 bases for J; bases not matched to a gene: 8. Germline assignment: CDR1 LGHDT and CDR2 YNNKEL (reference sequence). The CDR3, as DNA: TGTGCCAGCAGCTTCCCCGGGACAGGGATTGAAAAACTGTTTTTT. It specifies CASSFPGTGIEKLFF.

The chain has TRBV5-1 and TRBJ1-6; 8 bases agree with TRBD1. Germline values: CDR1 SGHRS, CDR2 YFSETQ. The CDR3 is made up of 18 amino acids. V dropped 1 base and J dropped 2; count of bases not matched to a gene: 8. CDR3 amino acids: CASSLQGQGTTYNSPLHF. CDR3 DNA: TGCGCCAGCAGCTTGCAAGGACAGGGCACCACCTATAATTCACCCCTCCACTTT.

CDR3 bases: TGTGCCAGCAGCCTTAGAGGAGGGAACACCGGGGAGCTGTTTTTT. This gives the protein CASSLRGGNTGELFF. V and J are TRBV7-9 and TRBJ2-2; D might be TRBD2 (5 bases). Trimming cost V 5 bases and J 1 base, with 11 bases left between them. The CDR3 has 15 residues. Looked up from germline, CDR1 is SEHNR and CDR2 is FQNEAQ (reference sequence).

The rearrangement uses TRBV11-2 and TRBJ1-1, with D maybe TRBD1 (5 bases). From germline, CDR1 is SGHAT and CDR2 FQNNGV. Deletions cut 5 bases from V and 4 bases from J, with 14 bases between. The CDR3 is made up of 14 amino acids. CDR3: CASSPQGPGTEAFF. The CDR3 nucleotides are TGTGCCAGCAGCCCCCAGGGCCCCGGCACTGAAGCTTTCTTT.

The chain links TRBV11-2 to TRBJ2-5; no firm D call. V was trimmed by 0 bases and J by 5 bases, leaving 10 bases between them. The CDR3 length is 14 residues. The germline CDR1 and CDR2 sequences are SGHAT and FQNNGV. Here the CDR3 DNA reads TGTGCCAGCAGCTTAGATTCGTATTTCGAGACCCAGTACTTC. It is translated as CASSLDSYFETQYF.

V is TRBV6-5 and J is TRBJ1-2, with D possibly TRBD1 on 6 matching bases. With 7 bases removed from V and 3 bases from J, the gap between germline ends came to 18 bases. The length of the CDR3 is 15 residues. Germline V lookup: CDR1 MNHEY, CDR2 SVGAGI. CDR3 protein: CASTPDRNGDYGYTF. The CDR3 DNA reads TGTGCCAGCACTCCAGACAGGAATGGAGACTATGGCTACACCTTC.

This chain links TRBV7-8 with TRBJ2-2, with 9 bases aligning to TRBD1. Germline loops: CDR1 SGHVS, CDR2 FQNEAQ. The CDR3 is 15 amino acids. With V trimmed by 6 bases and J by 5 bases, 7 bases remained unmatched. The CDR3 here is CASRPDRGHTGELFF. The CDR3 region has the DNA TGTGCCAGCAGACCGGACAGGGGCCATACCGGGGAGCTGTTTTTT. The full variable domain, with the rest looked up from reference TRBV7-8 and TRBJ2-2, is GAGVSQSPRYKVAKRGQDVALRCDPISGHVSLFWYQQALGQGPEFLTYFQNEAQLDKSGLPSDRFFAERPEGSVSTLKIQRTQQEDSAVYLCASRPDRGHTGELFFGEGSRLTVL.

This clone was observed a handful of times. The chain uses TRBV7-8 and TRBJ1-5, with a weak D call TRBD1 (6 bases). The CDR3 consists of 16 residues. Germline values: CDR1 SGHVS, CDR2 FQNEAQ. Trimming removed 5 bases at V and 0 bases at J, with 14 bases between. CDR3 sequence: CASSPGGPHSNQPQHF. In DNA, the CDR3 is TGTGCCAGCAGCCCCGGGGGGCCCCATAGCAATCAGCCCCAGCATTTT.

The rearrangement joins TRBV2 to TRBJ2-7; the match to TRBD2 covers 10 bases. This CDR3 has 18 amino acids. Trimming took 3 bases from V and 7 from J; bases not matched to a gene: 18. Looked up from germline, CDR1 is SNHLY and CDR2 is FYNNEI. For the CDR3, the DNA is TGTGCCAGCAGTGACCCCGCTAGCGGGGGTCTGATCACTAGTGAGCAGTACTTC. Its protein is CASSDPASGGLITSEQYF.